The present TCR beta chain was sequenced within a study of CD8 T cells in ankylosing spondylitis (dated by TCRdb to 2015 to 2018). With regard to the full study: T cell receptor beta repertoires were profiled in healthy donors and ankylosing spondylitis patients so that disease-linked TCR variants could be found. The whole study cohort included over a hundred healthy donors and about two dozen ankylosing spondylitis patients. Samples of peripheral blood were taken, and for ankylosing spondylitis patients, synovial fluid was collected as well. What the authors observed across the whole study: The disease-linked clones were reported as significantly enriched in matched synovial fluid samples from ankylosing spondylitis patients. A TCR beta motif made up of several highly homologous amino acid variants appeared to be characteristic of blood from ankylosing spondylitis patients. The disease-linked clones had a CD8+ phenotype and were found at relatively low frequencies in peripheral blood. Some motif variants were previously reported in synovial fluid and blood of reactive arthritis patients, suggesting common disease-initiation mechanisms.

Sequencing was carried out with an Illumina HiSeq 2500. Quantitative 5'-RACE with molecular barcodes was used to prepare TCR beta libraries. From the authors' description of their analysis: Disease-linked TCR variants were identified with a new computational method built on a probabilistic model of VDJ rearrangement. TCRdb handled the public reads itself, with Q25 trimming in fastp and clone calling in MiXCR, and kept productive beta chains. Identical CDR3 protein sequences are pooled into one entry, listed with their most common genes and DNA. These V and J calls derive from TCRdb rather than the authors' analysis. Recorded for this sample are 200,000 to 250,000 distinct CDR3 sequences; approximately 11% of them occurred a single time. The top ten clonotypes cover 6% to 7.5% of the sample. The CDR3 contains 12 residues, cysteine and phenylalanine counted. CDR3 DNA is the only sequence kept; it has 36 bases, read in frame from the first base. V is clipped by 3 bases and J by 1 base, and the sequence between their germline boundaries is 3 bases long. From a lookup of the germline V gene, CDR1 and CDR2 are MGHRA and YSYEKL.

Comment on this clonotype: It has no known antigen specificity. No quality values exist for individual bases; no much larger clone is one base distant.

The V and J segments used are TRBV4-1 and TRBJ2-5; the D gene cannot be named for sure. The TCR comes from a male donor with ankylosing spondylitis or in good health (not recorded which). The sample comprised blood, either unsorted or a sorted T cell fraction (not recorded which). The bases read TGCGCCAGCAGCCACCGCCAAGAGACCCAGTACTTC. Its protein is CASSHRQETQYF.